These T cell receptor beta chains were read from a single sample in a study of blood T cells in healthy people across ages. TCRdb itself ran the 5' RACE reads through MiXCR, one entry per CDR3 protein. The profile shows approximately 780,000 distinct CDR3 sequences, more than 25% of them singletons. These sequences were also reported in another study, on T cells of mothers and their children.

Sequenced: blood. The origin of the receptors is a boy between 5 and 17 years old in good health. Both conserved end residues are part of each CDR3. D genes are given only for firm matches. Not every row has a clone size; where given, it reads once, few, many or a size class.

v_gene	abundance	d_gene	j_gene	CDR3aa	CDR3nt
TRBV28	.	.	TRBJ1-1	CASSSPRPEAFF	TGTGCCAGCAGTAGCCCCCGTCCTGAAGCTTTCTTT
TRBV7-3	few	.	TRBJ2-2	CASSPGPGTNTGELFF	TGTGCCAGCAGCCCAGGCCCGGGGACCAACACCGGGGAGCTGTTTTTT
TRBV7-2	few	TRBD2	TRBJ2-1	CASSLNGLAGDEQFF	TGTGCCAGCAGCTTAAATGGCCTAGCGGGCGATGAGCAGTTCTTC
TRBV7-2	.	.	TRBJ2-2	CASSLGVGAGHRELFF	TGTGCCAGCAGCTTAGGGGTTGGGGCTGGCCACCGGGAGCTGTTTTTT
TRBV12-3/TRBV12-4	.	TRBD1	TRBJ2-1	CASSRGTGNEQFF	TGTGCCAGCAGTCGAGGGACAGGCAATGAGCAGTTCTTC
TRBV29-1	.	TRBD1	TRBJ1-1	CSVVFPTGSMNTEAFF	TGCAGCGTTGTTTTTCCGACAGGGAGCATGAACACTGAAGCTTTCTTT
TRBV20-1	few	.	TRBJ2-7	CSAREAGLEQYF	TGCAGTGCTAGAGAGGCGGGACTGGAGCAGTACTTC
TRBV14	.	.	TRBJ2-7	CASSYRRNSYEQYF	TGTGCCAGCAGCTACCGACGGAACTCCTACGAGCAGTACTTC
TRBV10-3	.	.	TRBJ1-4	CAISKGRGHNEKLFF	TGTGCCATCAGTAAAGGACGGGGGCATAATGAAAAACTGTTTTTT
TRBV7-9	.	.	TRBJ2-2	CASSLAPGANTGELFF	TGTGCCAGCAGCTTAGCCCCGGGAGCGAACACCGGGGAGCTGTTTTTT
TRBV14	.	TRBD1	TRBJ2-1	CASSTGGHNEQFF	TGTGCCAGCAGTACAGGGGGGCACAATGAGCAGTTCTTC
TRBV4-1	.	.	TRBJ2-1	CASAGTGNNEQFF	TGCGCCAGCGCCGGGACTGGGAACAATGAGCAGTTCTTC
TRBV20-1	few	.	TRBJ2-2	CSAARFDSAGELFF	TGCAGTGCCGCACGATTCGACAGCGCCGGGGAGCTGTTTTTT
TRBV4-1	.	.	TRBJ2-5	CASARGPQETQYF	TGCGCCAGCGCCAGAGGGCCACAAGAGACCCAGTACTTC
TRBV6-1	few	TRBD1	TRBJ1-2	CASSPRRDRGSFGAF	TGTGCCAGCAGTCCACGAAGGGACAGGGGATCCTTCGGCGCCTTC
TRBV7-3	.	TRBD2	TRBJ2-5	CASSRNGPGGMQETQYF	TGTGCCAGCAGTCGAAATGGTCCGGGGGGGATGCAAGAGACCCAGTACTTC
TRBV12-5	.	TRBD1	TRBJ2-7	CASGQYPLTGTAYEQYF	TGTGCTAGTGGTCAATATCCGCTGACAGGGACAGCCTACGAGCAGTACTTC
TRBV5-1	.	TRBD2	TRBJ2-3	CASSSQTSGGSWDTQYF	TGCGCCAGCAGCTCCCAAACCAGCGGGGGAAGTTGGGATACGCAGTATTTT
TRBV19	.	.	TRBJ2-5	CASASTTQETQYF	TGTGCCAGTGCCTCGACAACACAAGAGACCCAGTACTTC
TRBV28	few	TRBD2	TRBJ2-3	CASSSINPSGEITDTQYF	TGTGCCAGCAGTTCAATCAACCCTAGCGGGGAAATCACAGATACGCAGTATTTT
TRBV12-3/TRBV12-4	.	.	TRBJ2-2	CASSLRGLAGELFF	TGTGCCAGCAGTTTAAGGGGGTTGGCCGGGGAGCTGTTTTTT
TRBV11-2	.	.	TRBJ2-7	CASSLDQSGRYVQYF	TGTGCCAGCAGCTTAGATCAGTCCGGACGCTACGTGCAGTACTTC
TRBV28	.	.	TRBJ2-7	CASSVRDPKYF	TGTGCCAGCAGTGTCCGGGATCCGAAGTACTTC
TRBV29-1	.	.	TRBJ2-7	CSVEDNREDNEQYF	TGCAGCGTTGAAGATAACAGGGAGGACAACGAGCAGTACTTC
TRBV12-3/TRBV12-4	few	.	TRBJ2-7	CASSLQGPTYEQYF	TGTGCCAGCAGTTTGCAAGGGCCTACCTACGAGCAGTACTTC
TRBV12-3/TRBV12-4	.	.	TRBJ2-5	CASTYREVRETQYF	TGTGCCAGCACCTACAGGGAAGTGAGGGAGACCCAGTACTTC
TRBV29-1	.	.	TRBJ2-5	CSALAGGRQETQYF	TGCAGCGCCTTGGCGGGCGGTCGACAGGAGACCCAGTACTTC
TRBV6-2/TRBV6-3	.	TRBD2	TRBJ2-1	CASSSGLAGFYNEQFF	TGTGCCAGCAGCTCCGGACTAGCGGGGTTCTACAATGAGCAGTTCTTC
TRBV12-5	.	.	TRBJ2-5	CASGLEIQETQYF	TGTGCTAGTGGACTGGAGATCCAAGAGACCCAGTACTTC
TRBV5-5	.	.	TRBJ1-6	CASSLMGVSYNSPLHF	TGTGCCAGCAGCCTGATGGGGGTTTCCTATAATTCACCCCTCCACTTT
TRBV29-1	few	TRBD1	TRBJ2-7	CSVRDRGTGEQYF	TGCAGCGTTCGGGACAGGGGAACCGGCGAGCAGTACTTC
TRBV10-2	few	.	TRBJ2-7	CASSEGAGPYEQYF	TGCGCCAGCAGTGAGGGAGCGGGTCCCTACGAGCAGTACTTC
TRBV7-2	few	.	TRBJ2-5	CASSSRGQYQETQYF	TGTGCCAGCAGCTCCCGGGGCCAGTACCAAGAGACCCAGTACTTC
TRBV3-1	once	.	TRBJ2-4	CASSQPGTKNIQYF	TGTGCCAGCAGCCAGCCAGGGACAAAAAACATTCAGTACTTC
TRBV18	.	.	TRBJ2-7	CASSGGTPRYEQYF	TGTGCCAGCTCAGGAGGGACACCTCGCTACGAGCAGTACTTC
TRBV14	few	.	TRBJ1-2	CASSQDLATYGYTF	TGTGCCAGCAGCCAAGATCTGGCGACCTATGGCTACACCTTC
TRBV18	few	.	TRBJ1-3	CASSPPTGTGNTIYF	TGTGCCAGCTCACCACCTACAGGGACTGGAAACACCATATATTTT
TRBV11-2	.	.	TRBJ2-7	CASSFPGRSEQYF	TGTGCCAGCAGCTTCCCAGGGAGGAGCGAGCAGTACTTC
TRBV20-1	once	TRBD1	TRBJ1-4	CSARGQGYEKLFF	TGCAGTGCTAGGGGACAGGGATATGAAAAACTGTTTTTT
TRBV7-2	few	TRBD1	TRBJ1-2	CASSAWGQTDYGYTF	TGTGCCAGCAGCGCATGGGGACAGACCGACTATGGCTACACCTTC
TRBV12-3/TRBV12-4	few	.	TRBJ1-1	CASNTPGTEAFF	TGTGCCAGCAATACTCCAGGGACTGAAGCTTTCTTT
TRBV6-5	few	TRBD1	TRBJ2-5	CASSYTGQMGETQYF	TGTGCCAGCAGTTATACGGGACAGATGGGAGAGACCCAGTACTTC
TRBV27	.	TRBD1	TRBJ2-5	CASSSIRTGLETQYF	TGTGCCAGCAGTTCCATCAGGACAGGGCTGGAGACCCAGTACTTC
TRBV4-1	.	.	TRBJ2-7	CASSQESLVWEQYF	TGCGCCAGCAGCCAAGAATCCCTTGTCTGGGAGCAGTACTTC
TRBV7-8	.	.	TRBJ2-3	CASSSSVSGYTDTQYF	TGTGCCAGCAGCTCCTCCGTGTCTGGGTACACAGATACGCAGTATTTT
TRBV20-1	.	TRBD1	TRBJ1-2	CSAVPGQGNYGYTF	TGCAGTGCCGTGCCGGGACAGGGGAACTATGGCTACACCTTC
TRBV30	.	.	TRBJ2-3	CAWSVKDTDTQYF	TGTGCCTGGAGTGTGAAAGACACAGATACGCAGTATTTT
TRBV20-1	.	.	TRBJ2-1	CSARPVGGDNEQFF	TGCAGTGCTAGGCCTGTTGGCGGGGACAATGAGCAGTTCTTC
TRBV28	many	.	TRBJ2-7	CASSLKDEQYF	TGTGCCAGCAGTTTAAAGGACGAGCAGTACTTC
TRBV6-6	few	.	TRBJ2-3	CASSQLYGRKWVNTQYF	TGTGCCAGCAGTCAGCTCTATGGACGGAAGTGGGTAAATACGCAGTATTTT